Shown below are 8 T cell receptor beta chains from a single sample sequenced in a study of T cells in Graves' hyperthyroidism and ophthalmopathy. RNA transcripts gave rise to amplified TCR beta CDR3 regions. The HTBI set primed first-round TCR CDR3 RT-PCR. TCRdb passed the multiplex PCR reads through MiXCR, listing each CDR3 protein once. This table holds 650,000 to 750,000 distinct CDR3 sequences, 12% to 15% found once. Sample: blood. The receptors were gathered from a woman under 30 with Graves' hyperthyroidism.

This clonotype has a handful of counts. The chain is built from TRBV27 and TRBJ2-6; D ambiguous. V lost 1 base and J 0 bases, leaving 4 bases between the germline ends. This CDR3 region has 15 residues. Germline lookup yields CDR1 MNHEY and CDR2 SMNVEV (reference sequence). This chain's CDR3 is CASSLFFSGANVLTF. The CDR3 region has the DNA TGTGCCAGCAGTTTATTCTTCTCTGGGGCCAACGTCCTGACTTTC.

The chain links TRBV11-3 to TRBJ2-2; 8 nucleotides match TRBD2. CDR3 size: 17 residues. Germline CDR1 is SGHNT and CDR2 is YENEEA. V was pared by 4 bases and J by 0 bases, with 7 bases of the junction left unmatched. CDR3 sequence reads: CASSSGGLASNTGELFF. CDR3 DNA sequence: TGTGCCAGCAGCTCCGGTGGACTAGCTTCGAACACCGGGGAGCTGTTTTTT.

This clonotype was recorded many times. Written as DNA, the CDR3 is TGTGCCAGCAGTCGCCGGGCCCAGAGGAGGGTTGAGCAGTTCTTC. Translated: CASSRRAQRRVEQFF. The V and J genes are TRBV7-2 and TRBJ2-1; D is possibly TRBD2 (6 bases). Germline loops: CDR1 SGHTA, CDR2 FQGNSA. The V end was cut by 6 bases, the J end by 9 bases, with 21 bases between. The CDR3 is made up of 15 amino acids.

There are a few counts of this clonotype. This chain's CDR3 is CASSQPGQGAPHPEAFF. CDR3 nucleotide sequence: TGTGCCAGCAGTCAACCGGGACAGGGGGCGCCGCACCCTGAAGCTTTCTTT. The chain has TRBV25-1 and TRBJ1-1, with TRBD1 matching 12 bases. The germline V gene encodes CDR1 MGHDK and CDR2 SYGVNS. J gave up 6 bases and V 5 bases, and 13 bases lay outside the gene matches. CDR3 length: 17 residues.

The J gene is TRBJ2-3, the V gene TRBV18, with TRBD2 identical over 9 bases. Trimming removed 3 bases from V and 14 bases from J; junction bases left unmatched: 9. The CDR3 extends over 13 amino acids. Germline CDR1 and CDR2: KGHSH and LQKENI. CDR3 in amino acids: CASSPVKAGGLYF. The CDR3 nucleotides are TGTGCCAGCTCACCGGTCAAAGCGGGAGGCCTGTATTTT.

With respect to this clonotype: A much bigger clone sits one base away, suggesting this may be a read error. V gene TRBV2 combines with J gene TRBJ2-7; perhaps TRBD2 as D (5 bases). The CDR3 spans 14 residues. The germline CDR1 and CDR2 sequences are SNHLY and FYNNEI. V lost 4 bases to trimming and J lost 4 bases, with 14 bases between them. The CDR3 reads CASSVGMGAYEQYF. In DNA, the CDR3 is TGTGCCAGCAGTGTCGGCATGGGAGCGTACGAGCAGTACTTC.

This sequence joins TRBV4-2 and TRBJ2-1; D possibly corresponds to TRBD2 (5 bases). V lost 2 bases to trimming and J lost 7 bases, with 21 bases between them. The CDR3 totals 17 residues. From germline, CDR1 is LGHNA and CDR2 YNFKEQ. The CDR3 spells CASSQFKAGYELNEQFF. The CDR3 DNA is TGTGCCAGCAGCCAATTCAAGGCGGGCTACGAACTTAATGAGCAGTTCTTC.

The chain joins TRBV5-1 to TRBJ1-2; D gene unclear. V was shortened by 2 bases and J by 8 bases, with 13 bases between the two germline ends. Germline CDR1 reads SGHRS; CDR2 reads YFSETQ. The CDR3 has 13 amino acids. This CDR3 reads CASSFRQNFGYTF. The DNA of the CDR3 is TGCGCCAGCAGCTTTAGGCAGAATTTCGGCTACACCTTC. Drawing the rest from reference TRBV5-1 and TRBJ1-2, the complete variable domain is KAGVTQTPRYLIKTRGQQVTLSCSPISGHRSVSWYQQTPGQGLQFLFEYFSETQRNKGNFPGRFSGRQFSNSRSEMNVSTLELGDSALYLCASSFRQNFGYTFGSGTRLTVV.